Following are 29 T cell receptor beta chains from one sample sequenced in a study of patients and donors after allogeneic stem cell transplantation (dated by TCRdb to about 2020). The library was generated by RT-PCR. These reads were obtained on a NextSeq 550. The public reads were reprocessed in TCRdb via fastp at Q25 and MiXCR, keeping in-frame beta chains. CDR3 protein sequences are deduplicated, and each keeps its most common genes and DNA. Counted in this sample were 150,000 to 200,000 distinct CDR3 sequences; 25% to 35% of them appeared once. The leading ten clones occupy about 3% of the sample. The sequencing input was blood, either unsorted or a sorted T cell fraction (not recorded which). The receptor source for this set is a human donor who was either an allogeneic HSCT recipient or a stem cell or donor lymphocyte infusion donor (not recorded which). It is not recorded whose cells these are; they may come from a transplant donor.

The chain links TRBV7-9 to TRBJ2-1, with D perhaps matching TRBD2 (5 bases). The CDR3 runs to 13 residues. CDR1 is SEHNR and CDR2 is FQNEAQ in the germline V gene (reference sequence). The V end lost 9 bases, the J end lost 6 bases, and 15 bases lay between the germline ends. The CDR3: CASEVGRGNEQFF. The CDR3 coding sequence is TGTGCCAGTGAGGTGGGGAGAGGCAATGAGCAGTTCTTC.

V gene TRBV7-9 combines with J gene TRBJ2-1; perhaps TRBD1 as D (5 bases). V gave up 7 bases and J gave up 1 base, with 17 bases separating them. CDR3 size: 16 residues. CDR1 is SEHNR and CDR2 is FQNEAQ in the germline V gene (reference sequence). The CDR3 DNA reads TGTGCCAGCACCGGGCTGGACATAAATTCCTACAATGAGCAGTTCTTC. Translation: CASTGLDINSYNEQFF.

This clonotype showed up just a few times. V gene TRBV10-3 combines with J gene TRBJ2-1, with D hard to call. V was cut by 10 bases and J by 3 bases, with 13 bases left in between. There are 13 residues in the CDR3. In germline, CDR1 is ENHRY, CDR2 SYGVKD. In DNA form, the CDR3 reads TGTGCCACCGCCGGCCCCCACTACAATGAGCAGTTCTTC. Translating it yields CATAGPHYNEQFF.

This clonotype was observed a handful of times. The rearrangement joins TRBV4-2 to TRBJ1-4; 9 bases are a match to TRBD1. With 1 base clipped from V and 14 bases from J, the junction kept 11 bases outside the gene matches. The CDR3 spans 15 residues. The germline gives CDR1 LGHNA, CDR2 YNFKEQ. In DNA form, the CDR3 reads TGTGCCAGCAGCCAAGCTGTCGGACAGGGGAAATTCCTGTTTTTT. As protein: CASSQAVGQGKFLFF.

The rearrangement links TRBV12-3 or TRBV12-4 to TRBJ2-5, with 7 bases aligning to TRBD2. CDR3 length: 13 amino acids. J gave up 5 bases and V 3 bases, and 3 bases lay outside the gene matches. CDR3 sequence (DNA): TGTGCCAGCAGTTTCCCCGGGGGGGAGACCCAGTACTTC. Protein product: CASSFPGGETQYF.

The genes are TRBV24-1 and TRBJ2-1; maybe TRBD2 (6 bases). Trimming cost V 1 base and J 14 bases, with 8 bases left between them. In germline, CDR1 is KGHDR, CDR2 SFDVKD. The CDR3 sequence is 11 residues long. The CDR3 DNA reads TGTGCCACCAGTGATTTCGGGAGCGAGTTCTTC. This encodes CATSDFGSEFF.

The chain uses TRBV6-6 and TRBJ2-2, with a weak D call TRBD2 (6 bases). The V end lost 6 bases, the J end lost 2 bases, and 10 bases lay between the germline ends. The CDR3 sequence is 14 residues long. Germline assignment: CDR1 MNHNY and CDR2 SVGAGI (reference sequence). CDR3 sequence (DNA): TGTGCCAGCAGCCGGGACTTTAACACCGGGGAGCTGTTTTTT. It codes for CASSRDFNTGELFF.

The CDR3 loop reads CARNCRDQERSGELFF. CDR3 in DNA: TGCGCCAGGAACTGCCGGGACCAGGAGAGGTCCGGGGAGCTGTTTTTT. The chain couples TRBV4-3 to TRBJ2-2; the D gene could be TRBD1 or TRBD2 (5 bases each). The CDR3 is 16 residues long. Looked up from germline, CDR1 is LGHNA and CDR2 is YSLEER. The V end was cut by 9 bases, the J end by 6 bases, with 23 bases between.

The chain combines TRBV20-1 with TRBJ1-2; unclear D gene. The CDR3 runs 11 residues. Germline CDR1 and CDR2: DFQATT and SNEGSKA (reference sequence). The V end was cut by 5 bases, the J end by 4 bases, with 8 bases between. The CDR3 region is CSARRTYGYTF. The CDR3 nucleotides are TGCAGTGCTCGTCGGACCTATGGCTACACCTTC.

This clonotype turned up a few times. V and J are TRBV21-1 and TRBJ1-2; the table's TRBD1 call for D was not verified on the DNA. TRBV21-1 is a documented pseudogene. The CDR3 runs 15 residues. This CDR3 is CASTIIQTGLGGYTF. The CDR3 coding sequence is TGTGCCAGCACCATCATCCAGACAGGGTTAGGTGGCTACACCTTC.

This chain links TRBV6-5 with TRBJ2-6; D may correspond to TRBD1 or TRBD2 (5 bases each). The V end was cut by 2 bases, the J end by 2 bases, with 7 bases between. The germline V gene encodes CDR1 MNHEY and CDR2 SVGAGI. This CDR3 contains 15 residues. This CDR3 is CASSYGGTGANVLTF. In DNA, the CDR3 is TGTGCCAGCAGTTACGGGGGTACTGGGGCCAACGTCCTGACTTTC.

The chain is built from TRBV9 and TRBJ2-7, with 14 positions matching TRBD2. The germline V gene has CDR1 SGDLS and CDR2 YYNGEE. The junction had 1 base not matched to a gene; V was cut back by 2 bases and J by 0 bases. The CDR3 runs to 16 residues. CDR3 bases: TGTGCCAGCAGCGTGGGACTAGCGGGAGTCTCCTACGAGCAGTACTTC. Protein sequence: CASSVGLAGVSYEQYF.

The chain combines TRBV29-1 with TRBJ2-1, with 8 bases that match TRBD2. J lost 7 bases, V lost 4 bases, and 9 bases had no gene match. The CDR3 is made up of 14 amino acids. Germline V gives CDR1 SQVTM, CDR2 ANQGSEA. In DNA, the CDR3 is TGCAGCGTTGCGGTGAGCGGGAGTACGAATGAGCAGTTCTTC. Amino acids: CSVAVSGSTNEQFF.

The chain employs TRBV24-1 and TRBJ2-3; D remains ambiguous. This CDR3 is 12 amino acids long. Germline assignment: CDR1 KGHDR and CDR2 SFDVKD. V dropped 5 bases and J dropped 2 bases, with 4 bases sitting between them. CDR3 sequence (DNA): TGTGCCACCAGTGGATACACAGATACGCAGTATTTT. Amino acids: CATSGYTDTQYF.

V is TRBV30 and J is TRBJ1-2; 9 positions agree with TRBD1. V was pared by 5 bases and J by 5 bases, with 3 bases of the junction left unmatched. CDR3 length equals 12 residues. Per the germline V gene, CDR1 is GTSNPN and CDR2 is SVGIG (reference sequence). CDR3 nucleotide sequence: TGTGCCTGGGGACAGGGGAGGTATGGCTACACCTTC. Amino acid sequence: CAWGQGRYGYTF.

This clonotype was picked up one time. The V gene is TRBV23-1, the J gene TRBJ1-5, with D uncertain. TRBV23-1 is identified as an open reading frame with a role that is uncertain. Trimming took off 0 bases at V and 1 base at J, with 13 bases between the two ends. The CDR3 sequence is 17 residues long. The CDR3 bases are TGCGCCAGCAGTCAATCTCGGGTCTTGGGGAGCAATCAGCCCCAGCATTTT. Protein sequence: CASSQSRVLGSNQPQHF.

This rearrangement joins TRBV24-1 to TRBJ1-2, with 10 nucleotides matching TRBD1. V trimming: 3 bases; J trimming: 4 bases; junction bases outside the gene matches: 4. Germline lookup yields CDR1 KGHDR and CDR2 SFDVKD. This CDR3 is built from 15 residues. CDR3 loop: CATSDRTGGSYGYTF. The CDR3 DNA follows: TGTGCCACCAGTGATCGGACAGGGGGAAGCTATGGCTACACCTTC.

The rearrangement links TRBV2 to TRBJ1-3; D uncertain. V was pared by 8 bases and J by 0 bases, with 11 bases between. The CDR3 spans 14 residues. Germline V CDR1 and CDR2: SNHLY, FYNNEI. The chain's CDR3 is CASRPEYSGNTIYF. The CDR3 DNA reads TGTGCCAGCCGGCCTGAATACTCTGGAAACACCATATATTTT.

This clonotype came up a few times. The chain uses TRBV20-1 and TRBJ1-5; a weak D match, TRBD1 (5 bases). Germline lookup yields CDR1 DFQATT and CDR2 SNEGSKA (reference sequence). This CDR3 region has 13 residues. V lost 1 base to trimming and J lost 3 bases, with 7 bases between them. This CDR3 reads CSARGQINQPQHF. DNA of the CDR3: TGCAGTGCTAGAGGACAGATCAATCAGCCCCAGCATTTT.

The sample holds a few counts of this clonotype. J is TRBJ1-3 and V is TRBV28, with D unresolved. Trimming left V 1 base short and J 0 bases short, with 13 bases between. The CDR3 sequence is 17 residues long. Looked up from germline, CDR1 is MDHEN and CDR2 is SYDVKM. CDR3 region: CASSLFVSTYSGNTIYF. The DNA for the CDR3 is TGTGCCAGCAGTTTATTTGTTTCTACTTACTCTGGAAACACCATATATTTT.

This rearrangement joins TRBV10-3 to TRBJ2-3; 14 bases fit TRBD2. The CDR3 runs to 15 residues. Germline V lookup: CDR1 ENHRY, CDR2 SYGVKD. V lost 6 bases and J lost 4; bases outside the gene matches: 3. DNA for the CDR3: TGTGCCATCAGGGCGGGACTAGCGGGAGCAGATACGCAGTATTTT. Protein product: CAIRAGLAGADTQYF.

V and J are TRBV7-9 and TRBJ2-7; a weak D match, TRBD2 (6 bases). The CDR3 loop spans 16 amino acids. Trimming took off 6 bases at V and 2 bases at J, with 20 bases between the two ends. Per the germline V gene, CDR1 is SEHNR and CDR2 is FQNEAQ (reference sequence). CDR3 sequence: CASSLRSGTGAYEQYF. CDR3 DNA sequence: TGTGCCAGCAGTCTTCGTTCCGGGACTGGGGCCTACGAGCAGTACTTC.

The gene calls are TRBV27 and TRBJ2-7; D is unclear. Trimming cost V 1 base and J 0 bases, with 7 bases left between them. This CDR3 spans 14 amino acids. CDR1 is MNHEY, CDR2 SMNVEV, per germline (reference sequence). The CDR3 reads CASSLFRSSYEQYF. As DNA, the CDR3 is TGTGCCAGCAGTTTATTTCGCAGCTCCTACGAGCAGTACTTC.

V usage is TRBV4-3 and J usage is TRBJ2-5; 11 positions agree with TRBD2. Trimming cost V 1 base and J 4 bases; bases outside gene matches: 5. Germline V gives CDR1 LGHNA, CDR2 YSLEER. This CDR3 spans 16 amino acids. The DNA of the CDR3 is TGCGCCAGCAGCCAAGTACTAGCGGGAGAGGGAGAGACCCAGTACTTC. It encodes CASSQVLAGEGETQYF.

This clonotype appeared many times. The CDR3 protein is CAISGQSNQPQHF. Written as DNA, the CDR3 is TGTGCCATCAGTGGACAGAGCAATCAGCCCCAGCATTTT. The chain recombines TRBV10-3 with TRBJ1-5, with a tentative D call TRBD1 (5 bases). The CDR3 length is 13 residues. Germline V gives CDR1 ENHRY, CDR2 SYGVKD. Trimming took 4 bases from V and 1 from J, leaving 5 bases between them.

J is TRBJ2-7 and V is TRBV6-1, with D possibly TRBD2 on 6 matching bases. Trimming took 0 bases from V and 6 from J, leaving 18 bases between them. Germline CDR1 is MNHNS and CDR2 is SASEGT. The CDR3 spans 16 residues. The chain's CDR3 is CASSEALRTTPSEQYF. The CDR3 DNA follows: TGTGCCAGCAGTGAAGCGCTTCGGACTACCCCTTCCGAGCAGTACTTC.

The chain combines TRBV20-1 with TRBJ1-6, with TRBD1 identical over 9 bases. After removal of 1 base from V and 7 bases from J, the junction contained 8 bases not matched to a gene. Germline CDR1 is DFQATT and CDR2 is SNEGSKA (reference sequence). CDR3 length: 16 residues. CDR3 protein: CSARGGGGTGNSPLHF. The CDR3 bases are TGCAGTGCTAGAGGGGGAGGCGGGACAGGGAATTCACCCCTCCACTTT.

The rearrangement uses TRBV9 and TRBJ1-4, with TRBD1 as a possible D gene (6 bases). Germline V gene lookup returns CDR1 SGDLS and CDR2 YYNGEE. V dropped 0 bases and J dropped 8 bases, with 17 bases sitting between them. The CDR3 totals 16 residues. DNA for the CDR3: TGTGCCAGCAGCGTAGGAAGGGGTGGGACAAACGAAAAACTGTTTTTT. Translation: CASSVGRGGTNEKLFF.

This clonotype appeared a few times. The CDR3 DNA is TGTGCCAGCAGCCAGACAGGTTCCTCCTACGAGCAGTACTTC. It yields the protein CASSQTGSSYEQYF. V is TRBV14 and J is TRBJ2-7; D is possibly TRBD1 (6 bases). V lost 3 bases and J 0 bases, leaving 9 bases between the germline ends. CDR3 length equals 14 residues. Looked up from germline, CDR1 is SGHDN and CDR2 is FVKESK.